This T cell receptor beta chain came from a study of patients and donors after allogeneic stem cell transplantation. TCRdb reanalysed the RT-PCR reads using MiXCR and keeps one entry per CDR3 protein. The sample consists of 390,000 or so distinct CDR3 sequences, 15% to 20% of them appearing once. This clonotype appeared a few times. V was shortened by 5 bases and J by 7 bases, with 16 bases between the two germline ends. Germline assignment: CDR1 KGHDR and CDR2 SFDVKD. CDR3 length: 14 amino acids. The sequence came from a human donor who was either an allogeneic HSCT recipient or a stem cell or donor lymphocyte infusion donor (not recorded which). It is not recorded whose cells these are; they may come from a transplant donor. Material for sequencing was blood, either unsorted or a sorted T cell fraction (not recorded which). The rearrangement joins TRBV24-1 to TRBJ1-2; tentative D call: TRBD1 (6 bases). CDR3 coding DNA: TGTGCCACCAGTGCCCACACAGGGATCGGTGGCTACACCTTC. This codes for CATSAHTGIGGYTF.